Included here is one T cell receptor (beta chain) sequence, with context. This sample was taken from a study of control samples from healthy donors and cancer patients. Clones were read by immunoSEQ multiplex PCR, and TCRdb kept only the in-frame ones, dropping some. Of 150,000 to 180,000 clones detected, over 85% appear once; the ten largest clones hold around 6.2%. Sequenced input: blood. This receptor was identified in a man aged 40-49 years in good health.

In DNA form, the CDR3 reads TGTGCCAGCGGGGGGAGGCGGAGCTCCTACAATGAGCAGTTCTTC. It specifies CASGGRRSSYNEQFF. The chain combines TRBV9 with TRBJ2-1, with TRBD2 as a possible D gene (6 bases). V was cut by 7 bases and J by 0 bases, with 14 bases left in between. The germline V gene has CDR1 SGDLS and CDR2 YYNGEE. The CDR3 runs to 15 residues.